This T cell receptor (beta chain) appears in the sequencing data of a study of blood T cell repertoires in COVID-19. Whole-study context: Spain, Italy and the United States supplied samples that represented acute and convalescent COVID-19. In each case, the material was cDNA or gDNA derived from T cells, B-cell-depleted T cells, or PBMCs.

CDR1 and CDR2 from the germline V gene are SQVTM and ANQGSEA. Deletions cut 6 bases from V and 2 bases from J, with 14 bases between. This CDR3 is built from 14 residues. Original methodology: Estimation of nucleated cell counts relied on the amplification of reference gene primers. The method was immunoSEQ multiplex PCR; TCRdb's version includes in-frame clones alone and lacks a portion of them. V and J calls and clone size follow that table, whereas D and trimming were derived from the DNA. The sample lists a few hundred thousand clones; around 85% were seen once. The sample taken for sequencing was peripheral blood. The chain uses TRBV29-1 and TRBJ1-5; D might be TRBD1 (5 bases). The clonotype comes from a woman aged 18 to 35 with acute or convalescent COVID-19. CDR3 coding DNA: TGCAGCGTCCCGGGGGATAGTGGCAATCAGCCCCAGCATTTT. This sequence encodes CSVPGDSGNQPQHF. Filled out from reference TRBV29-1 and TRBJ1-5, the complete variable domain reads SAVISQKPSRDICQRGTSLTIQCQVDSQVTMMFWYRQQPGQSLTLIATANQGSEATYESGFVIDKFPISRPNLTFSTLTVSNMSPEDSSIYLCSVPGDSGNQPQHFGDGTRLSIL.